Below are 27 T cell receptor beta chains sequenced from a single sample in a study of cytomegalovirus exposure and HLA in healthy donors. The protocol was immunoSEQ multiplex PCR, while the TCRdb copy is restricted to in-frame clones and leaves out a portion. The repertoire consists of some 110,000 clones, with around 89% occurring once and the leading ten covering 1.5% to 2%. The sequenced material came from PBMCs. These receptors came from a man aged 18 to 30 in good health and CMV-seronegative.

The genes are TRBV7-2 and TRBJ2-2, with D perhaps TRBD1 (5 bases). Germline assignment: CDR1 SGHTA and CDR2 FQGNSA. The V gene lost 3 bases and the J gene lost 0 bases, with 11 bases spanning the gap. The CDR3 has 16 residues. In DNA, the CDR3 is TGTGCCAGCAGCTTCGAGACAGACGCGAACACCGGGGAGCTGTTTTTT. Its translation: CASSFETDANTGELFF.

The chain employs TRBV5-1 and TRBJ2-7, with a possible D match to TRBD1 (7 bases). With 7 bases removed from V and 3 bases from J, the gap between germline ends came to 14 bases. The CDR3 contains 13 residues. Germline V gives CDR1 SGHRS, CDR2 YFSETQ. CDR3 protein: CASAGQQNYEQYF. CDR3 sequence (DNA): TGCGCCAGCGCGGGACAGCAAAACTACGAGCAGTACTTC.

The chain links TRBV7-2 to TRBJ1-1; 11 nucleotides match TRBD1. Germline CDR1 is SGHTA and CDR2 is FQGNSA. The CDR3 extends over 17 amino acids. Trimming at V came to 5 bases and at J to 0 bases, leaving 8 bases not matched to a gene. CDR3 amino acids: CASSRARTGGLNTEAFF. The CDR3 region has the DNA TGTGCCAGCAGCCGGGCCCGGACAGGGGGCCTGAACACTGAAGCTTTCTTT.

V is TRBV4-1 and J is TRBJ2-1, with D perhaps TRBD2 (6 bases). This CDR3 region has 18 residues. Looked up from germline, CDR1 is MGHRA and CDR2 is YSYEKL. The V end was cut by 1 base, the J end by 0 bases, with 16 bases between. CDR3 nucleotide sequence: TGCGCCAGCAGCCAAGTGGCGGGGAGCTTTCGCTCCTACAATGAGCAGTTCTTC. It is translated as CASSQVAGSFRSYNEQFF.

The chain carries TRBV28 and TRBJ1-5; D is perhaps TRBD1 (5 bases). The CDR3 spans 14 residues. The germline gives CDR1 MDHEN, CDR2 SYDVKM. Trimming removed 1 base at V and 6 bases at J, with 10 bases between. The DNA of the CDR3 is TGTGCCAGCAGTTTATCGGGGGGAAGTCAGCCCCAGCATTTT. Encoded protein: CASSLSGGSQPQHF.

V usage is TRBV11-2 and J usage is TRBJ1-1; 7 bases map to TRBD1. This CDR3 is built from 12 residues. CDR1 SGHAT and CDR2 FQNNGV come from the germline V gene. V shed 4 bases and J 10 bases; nucleotides not matched to a gene: 6. The CDR3 DNA reads TGTGCCAGCAGCTCCGACAGGGTAGTAGCTTTCTTT. Protein product: CASSSDRVVAFF.

The chain links TRBV6-1 to TRBJ1-1; tentative D call: TRBD1 (6 bases). The germline CDR1 and CDR2 sequences are MNHNS and SASEGT. Trimming took 6 bases from V and 4 from J, leaving 12 bases between them. This CDR3 has 13 residues. CDR3 protein: CASRAAGVTEAFF. In DNA form, the CDR3 reads TGTGCCAGCAGGGCTGCAGGGGTCACTGAAGCTTTCTTT.

The J gene is TRBJ1-1, the V gene TRBV5-1, with TRBD1 matching over 9 bases. The junction had 2 bases not matched to a gene; V was cut back by 0 bases and J by 2 bases. CDR1 is SGHRS, CDR2 YFSETQ, per germline. The CDR3 contains 15 residues. The CDR3 DNA reads as TGCGCCAGCAGCTTGGGGGACAGGGCAAACACTGAAGCTTTCTTT. This sequence encodes CASSLGDRANTEAFF.

This clone was observed a single time. This chain joins TRBV10-1 and TRBJ2-3, with 13 positions matching TRBD2. J gave up 6 bases and V 6 bases, and 6 bases lay outside the gene matches. Per the germline V gene, CDR1 is WNHNN and CDR2 is SYGVQD (reference sequence). CDR3 size: 15 residues. The chain's CDR3 is CASSRTSGSGDTQYF. In DNA form, the CDR3 reads TGCGCCAGCAGCCGGACTAGCGGGAGTGGGGATACGCAGTATTTT.

This chain joins TRBV11-3 and TRBJ2-3; 7 bases fit TRBD1. The CDR3 is 15 residues long. V lost 3 bases, J lost 1 base, and 4 bases stayed unmatched. Germline V CDR1 and CDR2: SGHNT, YENEEA. The CDR3 here is CASSLPTGGTDTQYF. CDR3 in DNA: TGTGCCAGCAGCTTGCCCACAGGGGGCACAGATACGCAGTATTTT.

This chain joins TRBV27 and TRBJ2-1; D may be TRBD2 (6 bases). This CDR3 is 14 amino acids long. CDR1 is MNHEY, CDR2 SMNVEV, per germline (reference sequence). V was trimmed by 5 bases and J by 2 bases, leaving 10 bases between them. The CDR3 loop reads CASSPGLTYNEQFF. Written as DNA, the CDR3 is TGTGCCAGCAGTCCGGGACTGACCTACAATGAGCAGTTCTTC.

The chain combines TRBV29-1 with TRBJ2-1; perhaps TRBD2 as D (7 bases). V lost 1 base, J lost 5 bases, and 12 bases lay in between. This CDR3 region has 14 residues. The germline gives CDR1 SQVTM, CDR2 ANQGSEA. CDR3 sequence: CSVEVTGGHNEQFF. The CDR3 DNA sequence: TGCAGCGTTGAAGTTACGGGGGGCCACAATGAGCAGTTCTTC.

The chain carries TRBV11-3 and TRBJ1-3; TRBD1 matches 7 bases. Trimming cost V 10 bases and J 4 bases; bases outside gene matches: 10. Germline lookup yields CDR1 SGHNT and CDR2 YENEEA. This CDR3 is 14 amino acids long. For the CDR3, the DNA is TGTGCCACAAAAACAGGGGCTTCGGGAAACACCATATATTTT. Residues: CATKTGASGNTIYF.

V usage is TRBV19 and J usage is TRBJ2-1; 11 positions match TRBD2. V shed 5 bases, J shed 7 bases, and the junction held 1 base outside the gene matches. The CDR3 has 13 residues. Germline assignment: CDR1 LNHDA and CDR2 SQIVND (reference sequence). The CDR3 nucleotides are TGTGCCAGTAGTCTAGCGGGAGGAAATGAGCAGTTCTTC. Translated: CASSLAGGNEQFF.

This clone was detected once. This chain links TRBV4-1 with TRBJ2-6, with TRBD1 as a possible D gene (6 bases). CDR3 size: 18 residues. CDR1 is MGHRA and CDR2 is YSYEKL in the germline V gene. V dropped 1 base and J dropped 0 bases, with 13 bases sitting between them. The chain's CDR3 is CASSQGGQGTSGANVLTF. CDR3 nucleotides: TGCGCCAGCAGCCAAGGGGGGCAGGGGACCTCTGGGGCCAACGTCCTGACTTTC.

This clone was recorded only once. The CDR3 spells CASSFDGGTQPQHF. Written as DNA, the CDR3 is TGTGCCAGCAGCTTTGACGGGGGAACTCAGCCCCAGCATTTT. This sequence joins TRBV7-9 and TRBJ1-5; D possibly corresponds to TRBD1 (5 bases). This CDR3 contains 14 residues. Trimming pared 3 bases from V and 6 bases from J, leaving 12 bases between. The germline gives CDR1 SEHNR, CDR2 FQNEAQ (reference sequence).

The chain uses TRBV11-2 and TRBJ1-2, with D hard to call. CDR1 is SGHAT, CDR2 FQNNGV, per germline. With 1 base removed from V and 2 bases from J, the gap between germline ends came to 5 bases. The CDR3 has 13 residues. The CDR3 DNA is TGTGCCAGCAGCTTAGGCAGGAACTATGGCTACACCTTC. Its translation is CASSLGRNYGYTF. Complete variable domain (other parts from reference TRBV11-2 and TRBJ1-2): EAGVAQSPRYKIIEKRQSVAFWCNPISGHATLYWYQQILGQGPKLLIQFQNNGVVDDSQLPKDRFSAERLKGVDSTLKIQPAKLEDSAVYLCASSLGRNYGYTFGSGTRLTVV.

The V gene is TRBV7-2, the J gene TRBJ2-5; 10 bases are a match to TRBD2. The CDR3 is 16 amino acids. V lost 5 bases to trimming and J lost 2 bases; unmatched junction nucleotides: 8. Looked up from germline, CDR1 is SGHTA and CDR2 is FQGNSA. The CDR3 spells CASSRASGGGQETQYF. As DNA, the CDR3 is TGTGCCAGCAGCCGTGCTAGCGGGGGCGGGCAAGAGACCCAGTACTTC.

The CDR3 DNA reads TGTGCCTCGGAAGGAGACACCGGGGAGCTGTTTTTT. Its translation is CASEGDTGELFF. The chain joins TRBV19 to TRBJ2-2, with D hard to call. Germline lookup yields CDR1 LNHDA and CDR2 SQIVND (reference sequence). Trimming shortened V by 11 bases and J by 3 bases, and 10 bases separated the two germline ends. CDR3 length equals 12 residues.

This chain connects TRBV4-1 to TRBJ2-7; 9 bases fit TRBD2. There are 14 residues in the CDR3. V was clipped by 2 bases and J by 7 bases; unmatched bases: 6. Germline assignment: CDR1 MGHRA and CDR2 YSYEKL. CDR3 loop: CASSQYVAGEEQYF. In DNA form, the CDR3 reads TGCGCCAGCAGCCAATACGTAGCGGGAGAAGAGCAGTACTTC.

The rearrangement joins TRBV5-4 to TRBJ2-2; 7 positions match TRBD1. The CDR3 is 15 residues long. Trimming took 1 base from V and 1 from J; bases not matched to a gene: 1. Germline CDR1 and CDR2: SGHNT and YYREEE (reference sequence). The CDR3 DNA is TGTGCCAGCAGCTTGAGGACAGGGAACACCGGGGAGCTGTTTTTT. This encodes CASSLRTGNTGELFF. Together with reference TRBV5-4 and TRBJ2-2, the CDR3 gives the full variable domain: ETGVTQSPTHLIKTRGQQVTLRCSSQSGHNTVSWYQQALGQGPQFIFQYYREEENGRGNFPPRFSGLQFPNYSSELNVNALELDDSALYLCASSLRTGNTGELFFGEGSRLTVL.

This chain connects TRBV5-6 to TRBJ2-7; 9 bases align to TRBD1. The CDR3 is made up of 15 amino acids. Per germline, CDR1 SGHDT and CDR2 YYEEEE. After removal of 4 bases from V and 4 bases from J, the junction contained 9 bases not matched to a gene. The CDR3 is CASSATGQGGYEQYF. Written as DNA, the CDR3 is TGTGCCAGCAGCGCAACGGGACAGGGTGGATACGAGCAGTACTTC.

V gene TRBV30 combines with J gene TRBJ1-6; 7 positions agree with TRBD1. Germline CDR1 and CDR2: GTSNPN and SVGIG (reference sequence). The junction had 9 bases not matched to a gene; V was cut back by 3 bases and J by 4 bases. CDR3 length: 16 residues. CDR3 sequence reads: CAWSEKDRSYNSPLHF. CDR3 sequence (DNA): TGTGCCTGGAGCGAAAAGGACAGGTCGTATAATTCACCCCTCCACTTT. Full variable domain (outside the CDR3, taken from reference TRBV30 and TRBJ1-6): SQTIHQWPATLVQPVGSPLSLECTVEGTSNPNLYWYRQAAGRGLQLLFYSVGIGQISSEVPQNLSASRPQDRQFILSSKKLLLSDSGFYLCAWSEKDRSYNSPLHFGNGTRLTVT.

The chain recombines TRBV12-5 with TRBJ2-3; 8 positions agree with TRBD1. The CDR3 has 15 residues. Germline loops: CDR1 LGHNT, CDR2 FRNRAP. Trimming at V came to 5 bases and at J to 3 bases, leaving 7 bases not matched to a gene. CDR3 loop: CASGPTGALTDTQYF. In nucleotides, the CDR3 is TGTGCTAGTGGTCCGACAGGGGCGCTGACAGATACGCAGTATTTT.

This chain connects TRBV2 to TRBJ2-7; TRBD2 agrees at 14 bases. The CDR3 covers 15 residues. The V gene end was trimmed by 4 bases and the J gene end by 4 bases; junction bases not matched to a gene: 3. Germline V gene data show CDR1 as SNHLY and CDR2 as FYNNEI. The CDR3 DNA follows: TGTGCCAGCAGTGGGACTAGCGGGAGGTTTTACGAGCAGTACTTC. It codes for CASSGTSGRFYEQYF.

The chain combines TRBV27 with TRBJ2-1, with TRBD1 matching over 10 bases. The CDR3 runs to 15 residues. Losses at the gene ends were 3 bases for V and 4 bases for J; bases not matched to a gene: 3. Germline CDR1 is MNHEY and CDR2 is SMNVEV (reference sequence). CDR3 nucleotide sequence: TGTGCCAGCAGTTTGGGACAGGGGAGGTACAATGAGCAGTTCTTC. Translated: CASSLGQGRYNEQFF.

The chain is built from TRBV6-5 and TRBJ2-7, with TRBD2 matching 13 bases. In germline, CDR1 is MNHEY, CDR2 SVGAGI. The V segment lost 4 bases and the J segment 3 bases; nucleotides outside the gene matches: 3. The CDR3 contains 15 residues. The DNA for the CDR3 is TGTGCCAGCAGTTCATGGACTAGCGGGAGCTACGAGCAGTACTTC. It translates to CASSSWTSGSYEQYF.